This T cell receptor (beta chain) was retrieved from a study of siplizumab effects on memory and regulatory T cells. General observations from the study: Proliferating siplizumab-cultured Tregs lacked confirmed suppressive function.

Germline lookup yields CDR1 SGHVS and CDR2 FNYEAQ. Trimming cost V 4 bases and J 2 bases, with 10 bases left between them. The CDR3 runs to 14 residues. A note on this clone: Its specificity is unknown.

Per sample, the assay covered some 10^5 TCR templates. Profiling relied on immunoSEQ multiplex PCR, and the TCRdb table lists in-frame clones only, not all of them. The table lists around 100,000 clones, about 94% of them singletons. The sequence was collected from a human donor in good health. This sequence joins TRBV7-6 and TRBJ2-3, with D uncertain. Sequenced material: non-Treg CD4+ T cells sorted from blood. CDR3 sequence: CASSSLQVTDTQYF. Here the CDR3 DNA reads TGTGCCAGCAGCTCCCTTCAGGTCACAGATACGCAGTATTTT.